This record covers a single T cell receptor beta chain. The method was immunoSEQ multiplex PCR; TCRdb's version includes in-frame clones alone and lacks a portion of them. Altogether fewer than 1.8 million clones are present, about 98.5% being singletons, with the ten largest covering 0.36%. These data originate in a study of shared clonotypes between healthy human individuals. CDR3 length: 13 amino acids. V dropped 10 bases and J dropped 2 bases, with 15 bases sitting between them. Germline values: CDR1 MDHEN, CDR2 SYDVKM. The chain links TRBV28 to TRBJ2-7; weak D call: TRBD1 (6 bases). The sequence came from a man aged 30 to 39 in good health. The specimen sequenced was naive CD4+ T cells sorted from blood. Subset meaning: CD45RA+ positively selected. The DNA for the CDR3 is TGTGCCATCCTGGACAGTTCAACCTACGAGCAGTACTTC. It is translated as CAILDSSTYEQYF.